This is a list of T cell receptor beta chains from one sample in a study of T cell repertoires in cytomegalovirus infection. TCRdb reanalysed the reads using MiXCR and keeps one entry per CDR3 protein. The table lists a few hundred thousand distinct CDR3 sequences, just under 40% of them singletons. Their recognized antigens are unknown. The sample here was cultured PBMCs, taken from culture after CMV antigen stimulation. Receptors originate from a human donor in good health (CMV status not recorded). Some clones in this sample may be carry-over from other donors' samples. Each CDR3 is given with its conserved first and last residue. The D gene is left open where the match is weak. Expanded clones are given a class, and other clones once, few, many or no size at all.

d_call j_call v_call clone_size cdr3_aa cdr3_nt
NA TRBJ2-1 TRBV7-2 few CASSWRRYNEQFF TGTGCCAGCAGCTGGAGACGATACAATGAGCAGTTCTTC
TRBD1 TRBJ2-7 TRBV20-1 NA CSADLGTGNHEQYF TGCAGTGCAGACCTCGGGACAGGGAACCACGAGCAGTACTTC
NA TRBJ2-1 TRBV7-2 many CASSSGTPGYEQFF TGTGCCAGCAGCTCCGGGACACCGGGTTATGAGCAGTTCTTC
TRBD2 TRBJ2-3 TRBV12-3/TRBV12-4 NA CASSGTSSGTSTDTQYF TGTGCCAGCAGTGGGACTAGCAGTGGGACCAGCACAGATACGCAGTATTTT
TRBD1 TRBJ2-2 TRBV6-1 NA CASSYGAGGSAGELFF TGTGCCAGCAGTTACGGGGCAGGGGGCTCGGCCGGGGAGCTGTTTTTT
TRBD1 TRBJ2-3 TRBV6-1 few CASSEWGQYTDTQYF TGTGCCAGCAGTGAATGGGGACAGTATACAGATACGCAGTATTTT
TRBD1 TRBJ2-3 TRBV23-1 NA CASSQFGQGTDTQYF TGCGCCAGCAGTCAATTCGGACAGGGCACAGATACGCAGTATTTT
TRBD2 TRBJ2-3 TRBV7-2 few CASSLYGRNADTQYF TGTGCCAGCAGCTTATACGGGAGGAACGCAGATACGCAGTATTTT
TRBD1 TRBJ1-1 TRBV28 few CASSLYGQGRRGTEAFF TGTGCCAGCAGTTTATATGGGCAGGGGCGCAGGGGGACTGAAGCTTTCTTT
TRBD1 TRBJ1-2 TRBV28 NA CASSPGTASYGYTF TGTGCCAGCAGTCCCGGGACAGCCTCCTATGGCTACACCTTC
NA TRBJ2-3 TRBV5-3 NA CASSPGPSGDTQYF TGTGCCAGCAGCCCCGGACCGAGTGGGGATACGCAGTATTTT
TRBD2 TRBJ2-5 TRBV7-2 NA CASSSPGLAGQETQYF TGTGCCAGCAGCTCACCCGGACTAGCGGGACAAGAGACCCAGTACTTC
NA TRBJ2-3 TRBV7-2 many CASSPSGGDTQYF TGTGCCAGCAGCCCCAGTGGGGGAGATACGCAGTATTTT
TRBD2 TRBJ2-5 TRBV4-1 NA CASSPTSLAGVQETQYF TGCGCCAGCAGCCCAACTTCCCTAGCGGGAGTACAAGAGACCCAGTACTTC
NA TRBJ1-3 TRBV7-2 few CASSLQSVGDTIYF TGTGCCAGCAGCTTACAATCCGTCGGAGACACCATATATTTT
NA TRBJ1-2 TRBV7-9 few CASSPHRGENYGYTF TGTGCCAGCAGCCCCCACAGAGGGGAGAACTATGGCTACACCTTC
NA TRBJ2-6 TRBV18 NA CASSREVMRSGANVLTF TGTGCCAGCTCACGGGAGGTAATGAGGTCTGGGGCCAACGTCCTGACTTTC
NA TRBJ2-3 TRBV27 once CASSSLSSTDTQYF TGTGCCAGCAGTTCTTTATCCAGCACAGATACGCAGTATTTT
TRBD2 TRBJ2-5 TRBV7-2 NA CASSPRGGTRETQYF TGTGCCAGCAGCCCCCGGGGGGGGACCCGGGAGACCCAGTACTTC
NA TRBJ2-7 TRBV2 NA CASSEWQTYEQYF TGTGCCAGCAGTGAATGGCAGACCTACGAGCAGTACTTC
NA TRBJ2-6 TRBV5-1 NA CASSLENRAGANVLTF TGCGCCAGCAGCTTGGAGAACAGGGCTGGGGCCAACGTCCTGACTTTC
TRBD2 TRBJ2-3 TRBV20-1 once CSALTSGASGEQYF TGCAGTGCCCTGACTAGCGGGGCAAGCGGGGAGCAGTATTTT
NA TRBJ1-1 TRBV6-8 NA CASSSYPGTEAFF TGTGCCAGCAGTTCCTACCCAGGCACTGAAGCTTTCTTT
NA TRBJ2-3 TRBV7-2 many CASSLARGLLTDTQYF TGTGCCAGCAGCTTAGCTCGGGGACTCCTCACAGATACGCAGTATTTT
NA TRBJ1-1 TRBV20-1 few CSARERPQTSFF TGCAGTGCTAGAGAACGACCGCAGACGTCTTTCTTT
NA TRBJ1-5 TRBV5-6 few CASSLKALGGYSNQPQHF TGTGCCAGCAGCTTGAAGGCCCTTGGGGGATATAGCAATCAGCCCCAGCATTTT